This is a list of T cell receptor beta chains from one sample in a study of T cell repertoires in cytomegalovirus infection. TCRdb reprocessed the reads with MiXCR, giving one entry per CDR3 protein. The table records fewer than 550,000 distinct CDR3 sequences, 10% to 12% of them present only once. The sequenced sample was PBMCs. Source of these receptors: a human donor in good health (CMV status not recorded). Some clones in this sample may be carry-over from other donors' samples. CDR3s include the opening cysteine and the closing phenylalanine or tryptophan. The order of the fields is D gene, V gene, J gene, clone size, CDR3 length, CDR3 protein, CDR3 DNA. The D gene is left open where the match is weak. Expanded clones get a size class; other rows say once, few or many, or leave the size out.

-,TRBV25-1,TRBJ2-5,-,16,CASAKAAGIEGETQYF,TGTGCCAGCGCGAAAGCCGCAGGGATAGAAGGGGAGACCCAGTACTTC
-,TRBV20-1,TRBJ1-5,few,14,CSARVAYSNQPQHF,TGCAGTGCTAGAGTCGCTTATAGCAATCAGCCCCAGCATTTT
-,TRBV12-3/TRBV12-4,TRBJ1-6,many,16,CASSLSSGTAGGPLHF,TGTGCCAGCAGTTTAAGCTCCGGGACGGCCGGGGGACCCCTCCACTTT
-,TRBV6-6,TRBJ1-1,-,13,CASSVEPNTEAFF,TGTGCCAGCAGTGTTGAGCCGAACACTGAAGCTTTCTTT
TRBD1,TRBV11-3,TRBJ2-3,many,16,CASSHRTGDSADTQYF,TGTGCCAGCAGCCACCGTACAGGGGATAGTGCAGATACGCAGTATTTT
-,TRBV7-3,TRBJ2-2,many,14,CASSRTVDTGELFF,TGTGCCAGCAGTCGGACTGTGGACACCGGGGAGCTGTTTTTT
-,TRBV7-2,TRBJ1-1,many,15,CASSLAPGKNTEAFF,TGTGCCAGCAGCTTAGCCCCCGGGAAGAACACTGAAGCTTTCTTT
TRBD2,TRBV7-6,TRBJ2-7,many,13,CACFSGRTYEQYF,TGTGCCTGCTTTAGCGGGAGGACCTACGAGCAGTACTTC
-,TRBV18,TRBJ1-2,-,12,CASSPLRGGYTF,TGTGCCAGCTCACCACTCAGGGGTGGCTACACCTTC
-,TRBV2,TRBJ1-5,many,14,CASSETQKYQPQHF,TGTGCCAGCAGTGAAACGCAAAAGTATCAGCCCCAGCATTTT
TRBD2,TRBV4-1,TRBJ2-1,many,19,CASSQDNRRATSGYNEQFF,TGCGCCAGCAGCCAAGATAATCGGAGGGCAACTAGCGGGTACAATGAGCAGTTCTTC
-,TRBV6-1,TRBJ1-1,few,12,CASSENFGEAFF,TGTGCCAGCAGTGAAAATTTCGGTGAAGCTTTCTTT
-,TRBV2,TRBJ2-1,many,12,CASPGDYNEQFF,TGTGCCAGCCCCGGGGACTACAATGAGCAGTTCTTC
-,TRBV7-2,TRBJ1-1,many,13,CASSSDPGFEAFF,TGTGCCAGCAGCTCAGATCCGGGTTTTGAAGCTTTCTTT
-,TRBV28,TRBJ2-2,few,13,CASRTEYTGELFF,TGTGCCAGCAGGACTGAGTACACCGGGGAGCTGTTTTTT
TRBD1,TRBV28,TRBJ2-1,many,16,CASSLPGQGGFNEQFF,TGTGCCAGCAGCTTACCGGGACAGGGGGGTTTCAATGAGCAGTTCTTC
TRBD2,TRBV20-1,TRBJ2-7,many,16,CSARTSGPAGGYEQYF,TGCAGTGCTCGGACTAGCGGGCCGGCCGGGGGCTACGAGCAGTACTTC
TRBD2,TRBV12-3/TRBV12-4,TRBJ2-7,many,16,CASSLGSAGEGYEQYF,TGTGCCAGCAGTTTGGGGTCAGCGGGAGAAGGCTACGAGCAGTACTTC
TRBD2,TRBV5-1,TRBJ2-7,many,15,CASSTGLAGEIEQYF,TGCGCCAGCAGTACGGGACTAGCGGGAGAAATCGAGCAGTACTTC
TRBD1,TRBV19,TRBJ2-5,many,14,CASSPRDRQETQYF,TGTGCCAGTAGTCCCCGGGACAGACAAGAGACCCAGTACTTC
TRBD2,TRBV6-1,TRBJ2-1,many,17,CASINLSGRADYNEQFF,TGTGCCAGCATTAACCTGAGCGGGAGGGCCGACTACAATGAGCAGTTCTTC
-,TRBV12-3/TRBV12-4,TRBJ2-7,few,14,CASSLHREGYEQYF,TGTGCCAGCAGTTTACACAGGGAAGGCTACGAGCAGTACTTC
TRBD2,TRBV7-9,TRBJ2-7,many,17,CASSSPPGLAGAYEQYF,TGTGCCAGCAGCTCCCCCCCGGGACTAGCGGGAGCCTACGAGCAGTACTTC
TRBD2,TRBV11-1,TRBJ2-2,many,19,CASSLARRRASGNTGELFF,TGTGCCAGCAGCTTAGCTAGGCGGAGAGCTAGCGGTAACACCGGGGAGCTGTTTTTT
TRBD1,TRBV13,TRBJ1-6,-,17,CASSLGLGTGAHSPLHF,TGTGCCAGCAGCTTAGGCCTGGGGACAGGGGCCCACTCACCCCTCCACTTT
-,TRBV11-2,TRBJ2-1,many,15,CASSLGMLSENEQFF,TGTGCCAGCAGCTTAGGGATGCTCTCGGAGAATGAGCAGTTCTTC
-,TRBV4-1,TRBJ1-1,-,13,CASSQEKLTGVFF,TGCGCCAGCAGCCAAGAGAAGTTAACAGGCGTCTTCTTT
TRBD1,TRBV12-3/TRBV12-4,TRBJ1-1,-,13,CAGSPTGVAEAFF,TGTGCCGGCAGTCCCACAGGGGTCGCTGAAGCTTTCTTT
-,TRBV12-5,TRBJ2-2,many,21,CASGLAPGGSLTGGDTGELFF,TGTGCTAGTGGTTTGGCCCCAGGAGGCAGCTTAACGGGCGGGGACACCGGGGAGCTGTTTTTT
TRBD2,TRBV20-1,TRBJ2-7,few,15,CSASGLAASSYEQYF,TGCAGTGCTTCCGGACTAGCGGCAAGCTCCTACGAGCAGTACTTC
-,TRBV6-1,TRBJ1-1,many,12,CASSDRNTEAFF,TGTGCCAGCAGTGACCGGAACACTGAAGCTTTCTTT
-,TRBV6-5,TRBJ2-7,many,16,CASSFSQNRVSYEQYF,TGTGCCAGCAGTTTTAGCCAGAACAGGGTCTCCTACGAGCAGTACTTC